The 10 T cell receptor beta chains reported below all come from one sample, sequenced in a study of blood T cells in healthy people across ages. It was with a sample-barcoded 5' primer and a J-beta primer mix that a second PCR of roughly 7 to 12 cycles was run. TCRdb called the 5' RACE reads again in MiXCR, with one record for every CDR3 protein. The sample includes 950,000 to 1,200,000 distinct CDR3 sequences, around two fifths of them seen just once. Sequencing used blood. These TCRs come from a man aged 18 to 35 in good health.

In this sample, this clonotype turned up a few times. The rearrangement joins TRBV7-6 to TRBJ2-3, with D uncertain. Germline lookup yields CDR1 SGHVS and CDR2 FNYEAQ. The V end was cut by 1 base, the J end by 4 bases, with 9 bases between. The CDR3 consists of 14 residues. The CDR3 DNA sequence: TGTGCCAGCAGCTTAGGGGGTTGGGCAGATACGCAGTATTTT. Its protein product is CASSLGGWADTQYF.

As to this clonotype: This may be a read error, as it is one base from a much larger clone. The chain has TRBV12-3 or TRBV12-4 and TRBJ2-5, with 9 bases that match TRBD2. Trimming cost V 2 bases and J 11 bases; bases outside gene matches: 12. The CDR3 covers 15 residues. The CDR3 is CASSLSSGAYNEQYF. CDR3 nucleotides: TGTGCCAGCAGTTTATCTAGCGGGGCCTACAATGAGCAGTACTTC.

This sequence joins TRBV6-2 or TRBV6-3 and TRBJ2-5; D not certain. This CDR3 spans 14 amino acids. Germline V gene lookup returns CDR1 MNHEY and CDR2 SVGEGT. V was clipped by 6 bases and J by 4 bases, with 15 bases between them. The CDR3 region is CASSPGRRRETQYF. DNA for the CDR3: TGTGCCAGCAGCCCCGGACGTCGGCGAGAGACCCAGTACTTC.

This clonotype turned up a few times. This chain connects TRBV12-3 or TRBV12-4 to TRBJ2-1; 8 bases are shared with TRBD2. J lost 6 bases, V lost 3 bases, and 10 bases had no gene match. This CDR3 has 16 residues. The chain's CDR3 is CASSLGAGTRPNEQFF. In DNA form, the CDR3 reads TGTGCCAGCAGTTTGGGAGCCGGGACTAGACCCAATGAGCAGTTCTTC.

This chain links TRBV28 with TRBJ2-7; no clear D gene. Germline V gene data show CDR1 as MDHEN and CDR2 as SYDVKM. The CDR3 spans 11 residues. V was shortened by 10 bases and J by 0 bases, with 7 bases between the two germline ends. CDR3 protein: CATASSYEQYF. In DNA, the CDR3 is TGTGCCACCGCATCCTCCTACGAGCAGTACTTC.

The rearrangement links TRBV29-1 to TRBJ2-1; 11 positions match TRBD2. The CDR3 runs 15 residues. The ends lost 7 bases at V and 7 bases at J; junction bases unmatched: 12. The germline gives CDR1 SQVTM, CDR2 ANQGSEA. The CDR3 sequence: CSADTSGSSKNEQFF. For the CDR3, the DNA is TGCAGCGCCGACACTAGCGGGAGCTCGAAAAATGAGCAGTTCTTC.

The chain carries TRBV7-9 and TRBJ1-4; D call uncertain. V was cut by 0 bases and J by 8 bases, with 13 bases left in between. CDR1 and CDR2 from the germline V gene are SEHNR and FQNEAQ (reference sequence). The CDR3 totals 15 residues. The CDR3 protein is CASSLAPTVREKLFF. The CDR3 DNA reads as TGTGCCAGCAGCTTAGCCCCCACCGTCCGCGAAAAACTGTTTTTT.

The V gene is TRBV20-1, the J gene TRBJ2-5, with 14 bases lining up with TRBD2. The junction had 14 bases not matched to a gene; V was cut back by 6 bases and J by 11 bases. This CDR3 region has 15 residues. Germline CDR1 is DFQATT and CDR2 is SNEGSKA (reference sequence). The CDR3 region has the DNA TGCAGTGCGGAGACTAGCGGGGGGGACTACAATGAGCAGTACTTC. This codes for CSAETSGGDYNEQYF.

The chain joins TRBV12-3 or TRBV12-4 to TRBJ2-1, with TRBD2 matching 9 bases. The J call may not be correct, given that the DNA end is closer to TRBJ2-7. This CDR3 is 15 amino acids long. This CDR3 is CASSLGLAVYNEQYF. In nucleotides, the CDR3 is TGTGCCAGCAGTTTAGGACTAGCGGTCTACAATGAGCAGTACTTC.

J is TRBJ1-2 and V is TRBV14; a possible D gene is TRBD1 (6 bases). This CDR3 is 14 amino acids long. Looked up from germline, CDR1 is SGHDN and CDR2 is FVKESK. V lost 1 base and J lost 7, with 13 bases in between. The CDR3 loop reads CASSQGRGFFGYTF. CDR3 in DNA: TGTGCCAGCAGCCAAGGCAGGGGTTTTTTTGGCTACACCTTC.